The 26 T cell receptor beta chains given below trace back to one sample, sequenced in a study of PD-L1 blockade in urothelial cancer. Assay used: immunoSEQ multiplex PCR; TCRdb lists only in-frame clones, some missing. This table has some 39,000 clones, roughly 81% appearing once. Time point in this sample: peripheral blood 6 weeks after treatment start. The specimen comprised PBMCs, sampled around atezolizumab (anti-PD-L1) treatment. The receptors come from a man aged 70 or older with urothelial cancer.

The gene calls are TRBV27 and TRBJ1-4; possible D gene TRBD1, 5 bases. Germline V gene lookup returns CDR1 MNHEY and CDR2 SMNVEV (reference sequence). V was cut by 4 bases and J by 5 bases, with 17 bases left in between. The CDR3 is 16 amino acids. The DNA for the CDR3 is TGTGCCAGCAGTTCTTACGCAGGGTGGAGAAATGAAAAACTGTTTTTT. Its translation is CASSSYAGWRNEKLFF. Combining the CDR3 with reference TRBV27 and TRBJ1-4 gives the whole variable domain EAQVTQNPRYLITVTGKKLTVTCSQNMNHEYMSWYRQDPGLGLRQIYYSMNVEVTDKGDVPEGYKVSRKEKRNFPLILESPSPNQTSLYFCASSSYAGWRNEKLFFGSGTQLSVL.

This sequence joins TRBV6-1 and TRBJ2-1; D gene ambiguous. Trimming left V 1 base short and J 8 bases short, with 24 bases between. CDR1 is MNHNS, CDR2 SASEGT, per germline. The CDR3 has 18 amino acids. In DNA, the CDR3 is TGTGCCAGCAGTGAAGTCCCCCCGGCGGATATGAACCGAGATGAGCAGTTCTTC. It is translated as CASSEVPPADMNRDEQFF.

The chain recombines TRBV6-1 with TRBJ1-2, with D unclear. There are 13 residues in the CDR3. The germline V gene has CDR1 MNHNS and CDR2 SASEGT. The ends were cut back, 4 bases at V and 7 bases at J, with 13 bases in the middle. The CDR3 spells CASSATAPGGYTF. The CDR3 DNA reads as TGTGCCAGCAGTGCGACCGCTCCGGGTGGCTACACCTTC.

V usage is TRBV25-1 and J usage is TRBJ2-4, with a possible D match to TRBD1 (5 bases). Germline V gene lookup returns CDR1 MGHDK and CDR2 SYGVNS. CDR3 length: 15 amino acids. This CDR3 reads CARRLGQGAKNIQYF. CDR3 DNA sequence: TGTGCAAGAAGATTGGGGCAGGGAGCCAAAAACATTCAGTACTTC.

In this sample, this clone turned up once. CDR3 coding DNA: TGTGCCAGCAGTGAAATTGAAGCAGGGGGTGGCAATGAGCAGTTCTTC. Protein product: CASSEIEAGGGNEQFF. The rearrangement uses TRBV2 and TRBJ2-1, with TRBD1 matching over 7 bases. Unmatched junction bases numbered 10, after V lost 2 bases and J lost 6 bases. Germline V gene lookup returns CDR1 SNHLY and CDR2 FYNNEI. This CDR3 has 16 residues.

The chain joins TRBV29-1 to TRBJ2-1; D is possibly TRBD2 (8 bases). The V and J ends lost 7 bases and 7 bases respectively, with 26 bases between them. Germline V gene sequence: CDR1 SQVTM, CDR2 ANQGSEA. The CDR3 totals 16 residues. The CDR3 sequence is CSAKGREGAPGNEQFF. CDR3 sequence (DNA): TGCAGCGCAAAAGGACGGGAGGGGGCGCCGGGTAATGAGCAGTTCTTC.

This chain uses TRBV9 with TRBJ2-3; TRBD1 might be the D (5 bases). This CDR3 region has 14 residues. V gave up 3 bases and J gave up 4 bases, with 12 bases separating them. Germline CDR1 and CDR2: SGDLS and YYNGEE. The DNA of the CDR3 is TGTGCCAGCAGCGCCGTGGTAGGGGCAGATACGCAGTATTTT. Translated, it gives CASSAVVGADTQYF. The full variable domain, completed using reference TRBV9 and TRBJ2-3, is DSGVTQTPKHLITATGQRVTLRCSPRSGDLSVYWYQQSLDQGLQFLIQYYNGEERAKGNILERFSAQQFPDLHSELNLSSLELGDSALYFCASSAVVGADTQYFGPGTRLTVL.

CDR3 coding DNA: TGTGCCAGTAGTATGTCGTCAGACACGGTTAACTATGGCTACACCTTC. Its translation is CASSMSSDTVNYGYTF. The rearrangement joins TRBV19 to TRBJ1-2; D gene ambiguous. Germline values: CDR1 LNHDA, CDR2 SQIVND (reference sequence). This CDR3 is 16 amino acids long. V lost 3 bases to trimming and J lost 1 base, with 15 bases between them.

The chain joins TRBV7-2 to TRBJ2-5, with 7 bases identical to TRBD2. The V gene end was trimmed by 0 bases and the J gene end by 5 bases; junction bases not matched to a gene: 3. CDR1 SGHTA and CDR2 FQGNSA come from the germline V gene. The CDR3 is 14 amino acids. CDR3 in amino acids: CASSLAGGPETQYF. As DNA, the CDR3 is TGTGCCAGCAGCTTAGCGGGAGGGCCGGAGACCCAGTACTTC.

The chain joins TRBV29-1 to TRBJ1-1; the D gene is possibly TRBD1 (6 bases). CDR1 is SQVTM and CDR2 is ANQGSEA in the germline V gene. The V end was cut by 7 bases, the J end by 0 bases, with 12 bases between. The CDR3 length is 13 residues. The CDR3 nucleotides are TGCAGCGGCGAACAGGGATTGAACACTGAAGCTTTCTTT. Residues: CSGEQGLNTEAFF.

J is TRBJ2-5 and V is TRBV28; TRBD2 is a possible D gene (5 bases). Trimming left V 2 bases short and J 5 bases short, with 12 bases between. The CDR3 consists of 14 residues. Per the germline V gene, CDR1 is MDHEN and CDR2 is SYDVKM. In nucleotides, the CDR3 is TGTGCCAGCAGTTTAATGAGGGCTGGGGAGACCCAGTACTTC. Its protein product is CASSLMRAGETQYF.

The J gene is TRBJ1-1, the V gene TRBV28; no definite D call. The germline V gene encodes CDR1 MDHEN and CDR2 SYDVKM. CDR3 length: 14 amino acids. The V end lost 2 bases, the J end lost 2 bases, and 9 bases lay between the germline ends. The CDR3 coding sequence is TGTGCCAGCAGTTTAGTTAATTTAAACACTGAAGCTTTCTTT. This codes for CASSLVNLNTEAFF.

The CDR3 spells CASSWEPSVSGELFF. CDR3 bases: TGTGCCAGCAGCTGGGAACCTAGCGTCTCCGGGGAGCTGTTTTTT. The chain links TRBV5-4 to TRBJ2-2; weak D call: TRBD2 (6 bases). This CDR3 contains 15 residues. Germline V gives CDR1 SGHNT, CDR2 YYREEE (reference sequence). The ends were cut back, 3 bases at V and 6 bases at J, with 15 bases in the middle.

The V and J genes are TRBV19 and TRBJ1-1; the match to TRBD1 covers 11 bases. The CDR3 has 15 amino acids. From germline, CDR1 is LNHDA and CDR2 SQIVND (reference sequence). Germline trimming cut 4 bases from V and 4 bases from J; bases unmatched to any gene: 5. As DNA, the CDR3 is TGTGCCAGTAGTACGACCGGGACAGGGGGCACTGAAGCTTTCTTT. Encoded protein: CASSTTGTGGTEAFF.

This chain connects TRBV10-3 to TRBJ2-6; the D is unclear. From germline, CDR1 is ENHRY and CDR2 SYGVKD. The V end was cut by 10 bases, the J end by 1 base, with 5 bases between. This CDR3 region has 12 residues. CDR3 bases: TGTGCCACTCGGTCTGGGGCCAACGTCCTGACTTTC. This codes for CATRSGANVLTF.

The chain combines TRBV2 with TRBJ2-1; TRBD1 is a possible D gene (6 bases). CDR3 length: 14 amino acids. V was trimmed by 2 bases and J by 9 bases, leaving 14 bases between them. Germline loops: CDR1 SNHLY, CDR2 FYNNEI. CDR3 DNA sequence: TGTGCCAGCAGTGAACTTAACAGGGAGCCTGAGCAGTTCTTC. It codes for CASSELNREPEQFF.

This clone was detected only a few times. The rearrangement uses TRBV5-4 and TRBJ1-2; TRBD1 might be the D (5 bases). CDR1 and CDR2 from the germline V gene are SGHNT and YYREEE (reference sequence). Deletions cut 4 bases from V and 4 bases from J, with 8 bases between. This CDR3 contains 12 residues. CDR3 in DNA: TGTGCCAGCAGCCCTGGGGCCTATGGCTACACCTTC. Protein: CASSPGAYGYTF.

The count of this clone is one. The rearrangement joins TRBV6-5 to TRBJ1-1; D ambiguous. The germline CDR1 and CDR2 sequences are MNHEY and SVGAGI. The V end lost 10 bases, the J end lost 6 bases, and 21 bases lay between the germline ends. This CDR3 has 14 amino acids. The CDR3 here is CATRRETNNAEAFF. The DNA of the CDR3 is TGTGCCACCCGGCGGGAGACAAACAACGCTGAAGCTTTCTTT.

This chain uses TRBV7-2 with TRBJ2-3; 7 bases align to TRBD2. J gave up 0 bases and V 8 bases, and 2 bases lay outside the gene matches. The V gene's germline CDR1 is SGHTA and CDR2 FQGNSA. The CDR3 sequence is 13 residues long. In DNA, the CDR3 is TGTGCCAGCGGTAGCGGGAGCACAGATACGCAGTATTTT. Translating it yields CASGSGSTDTQYF.

Worth noting for this clone: Mismatch with germline at one junction end may stem from a read error. The chain employs TRBV7-7 and TRBJ2-2; D perhaps matches TRBD2 (5 bases). Looked up from germline, CDR1 is SSHAT and CDR2 is FNYEAQ (reference sequence). This CDR3 is built from 15 residues. The CDR3 sequence is CASSPRTGNTGELFF. The CDR3, as DNA: TGTGCTAGCAGCCCAAGGACTGGAAACACCGGGGAGCTGTTTTTT.

The chain carries TRBV2 and TRBJ2-2; TRBD2 is a possible D gene (7 bases). The V gene's germline CDR1 is SNHLY and CDR2 FYNNEI. This CDR3 spans 16 amino acids. V lost 6 bases and J lost 1, with 15 bases in between. CDR3 region: CASSIRGAWNTGELFF. In nucleotides, the CDR3 is TGTGCCAGCAGCATCCGGGGGGCGTGGAACACCGGGGAGCTGTTTTTT.

Turning to this clone: One end of the junction does not line up with germline, which may come from a read error. The rearrangement joins TRBV2 to TRBJ1-2; the D is unclear. The CDR3 covers 13 residues. CDR1 is SNHLY, CDR2 FYNNEI, per germline. The CDR3 nucleotides are TGTGCCAGCAGGGTTGACACGTTTGGTCCGGTCCCCTTC. Its translation is CASRVDTFGPVPF.

The CDR3 loop reads CASSRGQGRNEQFF. The CDR3 bases are TGTGCCAGCAGTCGAGGACAGGGAAGGAATGAGCAGTTCTTC. This chain links TRBV28 with TRBJ2-1, with TRBD1 matching over 8 bases. Trimming at V came to 5 bases and at J to 7 bases, leaving 7 bases not matched to a gene. From germline, CDR1 is MDHEN and CDR2 SYDVKM. The CDR3 extends over 14 amino acids.

With respect to this clone: In the same sample, other DNA sequences code for this CDR3. This chain joins TRBV18 and TRBJ2-7, with D possibly matching TRBD1 (5 bases). Trimming stripped 6 bases from V and 2 bases from J, with 11 bases between. The CDR3 contains 13 residues. Germline-derived CDR1 and CDR2 are KGHSH and LQKENI. The DNA for the CDR3 is TGTGCCAGCTCCCCGCAGGACACCTACGAGCAGTACTTC. It translates to CASSPQDTYEQYF.

This clone was detected only once. The chain joins TRBV6-1 to TRBJ1-2; 10 bases line up with TRBD1. Germline V gene lookup returns CDR1 MNHNS and CDR2 SASEGT. V was pared by 6 bases and J by 10 bases, with 11 bases of the junction left unmatched. The CDR3 has 14 residues. The CDR3 reads CASSRSQGQGTYTF. The CDR3 DNA follows: TGTGCCAGCAGCCGAAGCCAGGGACAGGGGACCTACACCTTC.

J is TRBJ1-1 and V is TRBV5-6, with 7 bases lining up with TRBD1. The CDR3 covers 18 residues. Germline CDR1 and CDR2: SGHDT and YYEEEE. J gave up 0 bases and V 4 bases, and 15 bases lay outside the gene matches. CDR3 nucleotides: TGTGCCAGCAGCCCCCGGGACAGTCTCGTCACACTGAACACTGAAGCTTTCTTT. It is translated as CASSPRDSLVTLNTEAFF.